This TCR beta chain originates from a study of patients and donors after allogeneic stem cell transplantation (TCRdb year 2020). For this chain, trimming is 0 bases at the V end and 4 bases at the J end, and the number of junction bases without a gene match is 3. Reading the germline V gene gives CDR1 MDHEN and CDR2 SYDVKM. Including the terminal cysteine and phenylalanine, the CDR3 comprises 15 residues. The retained sequence is limited to the CDR3, 45 bases, with the frame set at the first base. The method behind the library was RT-PCR. Sequencing used a NextSeq 550. The raw public data were reprocessed by TCRdb itself: fastp quality trimming at Q25, MiXCR clonotype calling, in-frame beta chains only. Identical CDR3 protein sequences are pooled into one entry, listed with their most common genes and DNA. This sample gives approximately 170,000 distinct CDR3 sequences in total; approximately 28% of them show up just once. The ten top clones hold 3.2% of the sample.

As concerns this clonotype: No cognate antigen has been identified for it. Qualities for individual bases were not recorded, and no much larger clone is one base off.

The chain is assembled from TRBV28 and TRBJ1-5, with 7 bases matching TRBD1. Material: blood, either unsorted or a sorted T cell fraction (not recorded which). This clonotype originated in a human donor who was either an allogeneic HSCT recipient or a stem cell or donor lymphocyte infusion donor (not recorded which). It is not recorded whose cells these are; they may come from a transplant donor. The nucleotide sequence reads TGTGCCAGCAGTTTATGGAACAGGGGTAATCAGCCCCAGCATTTT. It codes for CASSLWNRGNQPQHF.